Below, 30 T cell receptor beta chains from the same sample are listed, as sequenced in a study of patients and donors after allogeneic stem cell transplantation. Each CDR3 protein gets one entry after TCRdb re-called the RT-PCR reads with MiXCR. Among approximately 160,000 distinct CDR3 sequences listed, roughly 24% were seen once. Sequencing was performed on blood, either unsorted or a sorted T cell fraction (not recorded which). The receptors stem from a human donor who was either an allogeneic HSCT recipient or a stem cell or donor lymphocyte infusion donor (not recorded which). It is not recorded whose cells these are; they may come from a transplant donor.

The V gene is TRBV12-3 or TRBV12-4, the J gene TRBJ2-2; 8 bases match TRBD2. The V and J ends lost 5 bases and 1 base, in that order; junction bases with no gene match: 3. This CDR3 spans 15 amino acids. CDR3 residues: CASSPSGRNTGELFF. The DNA of the CDR3 is TGTGCCAGCAGTCCTAGCGGGCGGAACACCGGGGAGCTGTTTTTT.

In its sample, this clonotype was seen many times. This chain connects TRBV5-1 to TRBJ1-3, with 10 positions matching TRBD1. Germline V lookup: CDR1 SGHRS, CDR2 YFSETQ. This CDR3 region has 17 residues. J lost 1 base, V lost 4 bases, and 8 bases had no gene match. DNA of the CDR3: TGCGCCAGCAGCGGCCCCGGGACAGGGGATTCTGGAAACACCATATATTTT. Encoded protein: CASSGPGTGDSGNTIYF.

J is TRBJ2-7 and V is TRBV10-3; D is uncertain. This CDR3 comprises 14 residues. CDR1 and CDR2 (germline): ENHRY, SYGVKD. V was shortened by 6 bases and J by 3 bases, with 15 bases between the two germline ends. In DNA form, the CDR3 reads TGTGCCATCAGCCACACTAATCGCTACTACGAGCAGTACTTC. Translated, it gives CAISHTNRYYEQYF.

This clonotype was observed a single time. The CDR3 region has the DNA TGTGCCAGCAGCCCCGGACTAGCATTTAGTACTGAGCAGTTCTTC. It is translated as CASSPGLAFSTEQFF. The rearrangement uses TRBV5-5 and TRBJ2-1; 8 bases line up with TRBD2. Trimming removed 4 bases from V and 9 bases from J; junction bases left unmatched: 12. The CDR3 length is 15 residues. Per the germline V gene, CDR1 is SGHKS and CDR2 is YYEKEE (reference sequence).

This chain uses TRBV29-1 with TRBJ2-1; D remains unclear. Trimming removed 2 bases at V and 8 bases at J, with 7 bases between. This CDR3 is built from 11 residues. Germline V gives CDR1 SQVTM, CDR2 ANQGSEA. The CDR3 region is CSVEQVDEQFF. CDR3 sequence (DNA): TGCAGCGTTGAACAGGTCGATGAGCAGTTCTTC.

Details on this clonotype: The missing conserved phenylalanine or tryptophan at the end of this CDR3 makes a read error likely. The chain employs TRBV12-3 or TRBV12-4 and TRBJ1-2, with TRBD1 matching 8 bases. J lost 7 bases, V lost 7 bases, and 11 bases had no gene match. There are 14 residues in the CDR3. The CDR3 region has the DNA TGTGCCAGCACCCCGGGGGTTACAGGGGGTGGCTACACCATC. Its protein product is CASTPGVTGGGYTI.

The J gene is TRBJ2-7, the V gene TRBV12-3 or TRBV12-4, with D maybe TRBD2 (5 bases). With 2 bases removed from V and 2 bases from J, the gap between germline ends came to 16 bases. The CDR3 has 16 residues. CDR3 DNA sequence: TGTGCCAGCAGTTTAAGGCCGGGCACCGGGACCTACGAGCAGTACTTC. This codes for CASSLRPGTGTYEQYF.

This clonotype was seen a few times. The chain links TRBV12-3 or TRBV12-4 to TRBJ1-4; D unclear. V was pared by 11 bases and J by 8 bases, with 18 bases between. The CDR3 consists of 13 residues. The CDR3 loop reads CASKELVEEKLFF. CDR3 nucleotide sequence: TGTGCCTCGAAGGAACTTGTCGAGGAAAAACTGTTTTTT.

The genes are TRBV9 and TRBJ2-1; tentatively, D is TRBD1 (6 bases). Germline V gene lookup returns CDR1 SGDLS and CDR2 YYNGEE. Between the trimmed V and J ends, which lost 0 bases and 9 bases, there was a span of 7 bases. The CDR3 covers 12 residues. CDR3 nucleotide sequence: TGTGCCAGCAGCGTAGAAGGGGGTGAGCAGTTCTTC. Translating gives CASSVEGGEQFF.

A word on this clonotype: At one of its ends the junction is not consistent with the germline gene, which may arise from a read error. CDR3 sequence reads: CASSSLSPGPSNEELFF. CDR3 coding DNA: TGTGCCAGCAGTTCCCTAAGTCCGGGCCCCTCTAATGAAGAACTGTTTTTT. V usage is TRBV12-3 or TRBV12-4 and J usage is TRBJ1-4, with D unresolved. CDR3 size: 17 residues.

The sample holds a few counts of this clonotype. A read error may account for a junction end that differs from germline. V gene TRBV7-3 combines with J gene TRBJ1-1; perhaps TRBD1 as D (6 bases). CDR3 length: 13 amino acids. CDR1 and CDR2 (germline): SGHTA, FQGTGA. The CDR3 spells CASSLRGDTEAFF. The CDR3 DNA sequence: TGTGCCAGCAGTTTAAGGGGGGACACTGAAGCTTTCTTT.

The chain joins TRBV20-1 to TRBJ2-1, with D possibly matching TRBD2 (6 bases). Per the germline V gene, CDR1 is DFQATT and CDR2 is SNEGSKA (reference sequence). This CDR3 comprises 17 residues. V shed 0 bases and J shed 5 bases, with 20 bases lying between them. The CDR3 is CSARDRMAGLVDNEQFF. CDR3 coding DNA: TGCAGTGCTAGAGATCGGATGGCGGGGCTAGTCGACAATGAGCAGTTCTTC.

V is TRBV5-1 and J is TRBJ1-3; a weak D match, TRBD1 (6 bases). Trimming left V 5 bases short and J 0 bases short, with 9 bases between. The length of the CDR3 is 14 residues. Germline CDR1 reads SGHRS; CDR2 reads YFSETQ. Here the CDR3 DNA reads TGCGCCAGCAGGCCACAGGGCTCTGGAAACACCATATATTTT. It codes for CASRPQGSGNTIYF.

The chain links TRBV18 to TRBJ1-3; D possibly corresponds to TRBD1 (6 bases). Germline V gene sequence: CDR1 KGHSH, CDR2 LQKENI. CDR3 length: 14 residues. The ends were cut back, 4 bases at V and 2 bases at J, with 9 bases in the middle. The CDR3 DNA sequence: TGTGCCAGCTCACAGGCAGGGGCTGGAAACACCATATATTTT. Translating gives CASSQAGAGNTIYF.

The CDR3 loop reads CASSTGGGDWNTEAFF. DNA for the CDR3: TGTGCCAGCAGCACCGGCGGAGGGGATTGGAACACTGAAGCTTTCTTT. V and J are TRBV7-6 and TRBJ1-1; perhaps TRBD1 as D (5 bases). V gave up 5 bases and J gave up 1 base, with 17 bases separating them. CDR3 size: 16 residues. Germline V lookup: CDR1 SGHVS, CDR2 FNYEAQ.

The rearrangement joins TRBV19 to TRBJ1-5; D remains unclear. The CDR3 runs to 14 residues. The germline V gene encodes CDR1 LNHDA and CDR2 SQIVND (reference sequence). The V end lost 1 base, the J end lost 3 bases, and 7 bases lay between the germline ends. The CDR3 is CASSIAGNNQPQHF. As DNA, the CDR3 is TGTGCCAGTAGTATAGCGGGCAACAATCAGCCCCAGCATTTT.

Many counts were recorded for this clonotype. The gene calls are TRBV5-1 and TRBJ1-1; D might be TRBD1 (6 bases). This CDR3 is 14 amino acids long. The V and J ends lost 0 bases and 7 bases respectively, with 13 bases between them. CDR1 and CDR2 from the germline V gene are SGHRS and YFSETQ. This chain's CDR3 is CASSLGDINFEAFF. The CDR3 nucleotides are TGCGCCAGCAGCTTGGGGGACATCAATTTTGAAGCTTTCTTT. The full variable domain, completed using reference TRBV5-1 and TRBJ1-1, is KAGVTQTPRYLIKTRGQQVTLSCSPISGHRSVSWYQQTPGQGLQFLFEYFSETQRNKGNFPGRFSGRQFSNSRSEMNVSTLELGDSALYLCASSLGDINFEAFFGQGTRLTVV.

This clonotype was found a few times. The chain is built from TRBV10-3 and TRBJ2-2; 8 nucleotides agree with TRBD1. CDR1 is ENHRY and CDR2 is SYGVKD in the germline V gene. With 6 bases clipped from V and 4 bases from J, the junction kept 4 bases outside the gene matches. The CDR3 consists of 14 residues. The CDR3 is CAIRGGQGTGELFF. Written as DNA, the CDR3 is TGTGCCATCAGGGGCGGACAGGGCACCGGGGAGCTGTTTTTT.

The sample holds many counts of this clonotype. The J gene is TRBJ1-2, the V gene TRBV12-3 or TRBV12-4; 8 nucleotides agree with TRBD1. The V segment lost 4 bases and the J segment 7 bases; nucleotides outside the gene matches: 8. The CDR3 sequence is 14 residues long. The CDR3 loop reads CASSYDRGTGGYTF. The CDR3 DNA reads TGTGCCAGCAGTTACGACAGGGGAACAGGTGGCTACACCTTC.

The V call is TRBV14, the J call TRBJ1-1; TRBD1 is a possible D gene (5 bases). The CDR3 runs to 15 residues. Trimming removed 4 bases at V and 6 bases at J, with 18 bases between. Germline-derived CDR1 and CDR2 are SGHDN and FVKESK. CDR3 nucleotide sequence: TGTGCCAGCAGCCGTTGGGAGGGGCGCGAGTCTGAAGCTTTCTTT. Translating it yields CASSRWEGRESEAFF.

In this sample, this clonotype turned up many times. V and J are TRBV6-5 and TRBJ1-1, with unresolved D. This CDR3 comprises 13 residues. Deletions cut 5 bases from V and 1 base from J, with 8 bases between. Per germline, CDR1 MNHEY and CDR2 SVGAGI. The CDR3 DNA reads as TGTGCCAGCAGTCCTGCGGGGAACACTGAAGCTTTCTTT. Amino acid sequence: CASSPAGNTEAFF.

This clonotype was counted a few times. This chain connects TRBV21-1 to TRBJ2-7. TRBV21-1 is marked as a pseudogene. The CDR3 runs to 16 residues. This chain's CDR3 is CASSKVSRDTTYEQYF. As DNA, the CDR3 is TGTGCCAGCAGCAAAGTTTCTCGAGACACTACCTACGAGCAGTACTTC.

The chain employs TRBV29-1 and TRBJ2-2, with 8 bases matching TRBD1. V shed 6 bases, J shed 3 bases, and the junction held 3 bases outside the gene matches. Germline CDR1 and CDR2: SQVTM and ANQGSEA. The CDR3 extends over 13 amino acids. CDR3 in amino acids: CSVDRGDTGELFF. In nucleotides, the CDR3 is TGCAGCGTCGACAGGGGCGACACCGGGGAGCTGTTTTTT.

This clonotype was observed a handful of times. The rearrangement joins TRBV5-1 to TRBJ1-2; D uncertain. The germline V gene encodes CDR1 SGHRS and CDR2 YFSETQ. Trimming removed 0 bases at V and 5 bases at J, with 11 bases between. The CDR3 is 14 residues long. The CDR3 is CASSLGTPGYGYTF. The DNA for the CDR3 is TGCGCCAGCAGCTTGGGGACTCCCGGTTATGGCTACACCTTC.

This clonotype has only a few counts. This chain uses TRBV12-3 or TRBV12-4 with TRBJ2-6, with a weak D call TRBD2 (6 bases). Trimming cost V 7 bases and J 13 bases, with 17 bases left between them. The length of the CDR3 is 13 residues. CDR3 residues: CASTRGEVPVLTF. For the CDR3, the DNA is TGTGCCAGCACCCGTGGGGAGGTCCCGGTCCTGACTTTC.

The rearrangement uses TRBV9 and TRBJ2-5; 8 nucleotides match TRBD2. CDR1 and CDR2 (germline): SGDLS, YYNGEE. With 6 bases clipped from V and 4 bases from J, the junction kept 8 bases outside the gene matches. The CDR3 runs 14 residues. CDR3 amino acids: CASNPAGVGETQYF. DNA of the CDR3: TGTGCCAGCAACCCAGCGGGAGTAGGAGAGACCCAGTACTTC.

V is TRBV15 and J is TRBJ1-6, with a tentative D call TRBD1 (5 bases). The ends were cut back, 4 bases at V and 3 bases at J, with 10 bases in the middle. Germline CDR1 is LNHNV and CDR2 is YYDKDF (reference sequence). This CDR3 has 15 residues. CDR3 in amino acids: CATSISGSYNSPLHF. Written as DNA, the CDR3 is TGTGCCACCAGCATATCAGGGAGCTATAATTCACCCCTCCACTTT. The variable domain in full, completed from reference TRBV15 and TRBJ1-6, reads DAMVIQNPRYQVTQFGKPVTLSCSQTLNHNVMYWYQQKSSQAPKLLFHYYDKDFNNEADTPDNFQSRRPNTSFCFLDIRSPGLGDTAMYLCATSISGSYNSPLHFGNGTRLTVT.

This clonotype occurred many times. The rearrangement links TRBV15 to TRBJ1-1, with a weak D call TRBD1 (5 bases). The CDR3 is made up of 13 amino acids. Germline CDR1 is LNHNV and CDR2 is YYDKDF (reference sequence). The V end was cut by 8 bases, the J end by 1 base, with 11 bases between. Here the CDR3 reads CATQQVENTEAFF. DNA for the CDR3: TGTGCCACCCAACAGGTAGAGAACACTGAAGCTTTCTTT.

This clonotype was picked up a small number of times. The V and J genes are TRBV20-1 and TRBJ1-2; TRBD1 is a possible D gene (5 bases). Trimming removed 4 bases at V and 0 bases at J, with 12 bases between. The germline V gene encodes CDR1 DFQATT and CDR2 SNEGSKA (reference sequence). CDR3 length: 14 residues. CDR3 DNA sequence: TGCAGTGCTAAGCTCCCGACAGCTAACTATGGCTACACCTTC. Its translation: CSAKLPTANYGYTF.

Only a few counts were recorded for this clonotype. The chain combines TRBV5-1 with TRBJ2-7, with unresolved D. With 0 bases removed from V and 2 bases from J, the gap between germline ends came to 12 bases. The length of the CDR3 is 15 residues. Germline loops: CDR1 SGHRS, CDR2 YFSETQ. The CDR3 coding sequence is TGCGCCAGCAGCTTGGTGCCAGGCGGTCCCTACGAGCAGTACTTC. As protein: CASSLVPGGPYEQYF.